The entry that follows covers one T cell receptor (beta chain) sequence. Its antigen is as yet unknown. The data were taken from a study of T cells expressing NK-cell markers. Study-wide context: Underlying the TCR beta repertoires were sorted CD3+CD56+NKG2C+, CD3+CD56+NKG2C- and CD3+CD56-NKG2C+ T cells.

Study results and caveats: Also leading the CD3+CD56-NKG2C+ fraction in a handful of donors were these clonotypes.

Generation of TCR beta cDNA was performed by 5'RACE template switching incorporating UMIs. TCRdb reprocessed the 5' RACE reads, with one entry per CDR3 protein and no DNA. The specimen's table records 140,000 to 150,000 distinct CDR3 sequences. The CDR3 covers 15 residues. Germline-derived CDR1 and CDR2 are LNHDA and SQIVND (reference sequence). The rearrangement links TRBV19 to TRBJ2-6; TCRdb selects TRBD1, and the lack of DNA leaves this call unchecked. The clonotype originates from a man between 18 and 29 years old in good health. The specimen sequenced was blood T cells: a sorted CD56 or NKG2C T cell subset, CD4+ or CD8+ T cells, or bulk PBMC T cells (not recorded which). CDR3 loop: CASRMTGFGANVLTF.